The 28 T cell receptor beta chains below were found in one sample sequenced in a study of primary melanoma T cells and metastatic recurrence (dated by TCRdb to the early 2020s). Library prep was done by the immunoSEQ multiplex PCR assay. What TCRdb holds here is the immuneACCESS table cut down to in-frame rearrangements. Part of the clones is not present; checked against another copy, under half of the missing clones reflect an unresolved V gene, and the others are unexplained. A total of about 1,100 clones appear in this sample, around 73% of them only once. The ten largest account for 13% of the sample. The sample was melanoma tumor tissue. Receptor source: a human donor with melanoma.

A few counts support this clone. CDR3 protein: CASSRDSRSGNTIYF. CDR3 nucleotide sequence: TGTGCCAGCTCCCGCGACAGCCGCTCTGGAAACACCATATATTTT. The rearrangement links TRBV18 to TRBJ1-3, with TRBD1 as a possible D gene (5 bases). The germline V gene encodes CDR1 KGHSH and CDR2 LQKENI. The V and J ends lost 6 bases and 0 bases respectively, with 12 bases between them. The CDR3 is made up of 15 amino acids.

This chain links TRBV18 with TRBJ2-1; D may be TRBD1 (6 bases). The germline V gene has CDR1 KGHSH and CDR2 LQKENI. V shed 0 bases and J shed 4 bases, with 19 bases lying between them. The CDR3 runs to 18 residues. In nucleotides, the CDR3 is TGTGCCAGCTCACCACCGGCCCGGGACACCCTCCTATACAATGAGCAGTTCTTC. This translates into CASSPPARDTLLYNEQFF.

The CDR3 spells CASSLEPGGDQEAFF. CDR3 DNA: TGTGCCAGCAGCTTAGAACCCGGGGGGGACCAGGAGGCTTTCTTT. V is TRBV7-5 and J is TRBJ1-1. TRBV7-5 is designated a pseudogene. The CDR3 totals 15 residues.

J is TRBJ1-2 and V is TRBV6-8; D not resolved. The CDR3 spans 14 residues. Germline V gene sequence: CDR1 MNHGY, CDR2 SAAAGT. Trimming shortened V by 5 bases and J by 4 bases, and 14 bases separated the two germline ends. The DNA for the CDR3 is TGTGCCAGCAGTGAGGCCCCAAGAAGCTATGGCTACACCTTC. Translating gives CASSEAPRSYGYTF.

V is TRBV6-8 and J is TRBJ1-5; D unclear. Trimming stripped 5 bases from V and 3 bases from J, with 17 bases between. The germline V gene encodes CDR1 MNHGY and CDR2 SAAAGT. The length of the CDR3 is 16 residues. CDR3 sequence: CASSNVVGADNQPQHF. CDR3 nucleotide sequence: TGTGCCAGCAGTAATGTGGTGGGCGCGGACAATCAGCCCCAGCATTTT.

V is TRBV18 and J is TRBJ1-5; the D gene is possibly TRBD1 (5 bases). Germline values: CDR1 KGHSH, CDR2 LQKENI. The CDR3 has 16 residues. The ends were cut back, 3 bases at V and 0 bases at J, with 12 bases in the middle. The CDR3 region is CASSPPGLYSNQPQHF. CDR3 bases: TGTGCCAGCTCACCCCCAGGGCTGTATAGCAATCAGCCCCAGCATTTT.

This chain joins TRBV5-1 and TRBJ1-5; D not resolved. The CDR3 is 15 residues long. Trimming removed 0 bases at V and 5 bases at J, with 12 bases between. Germline CDR1 reads SGHRS; CDR2 reads YFSETQ. The CDR3: CASSLGGERYQPQHF. Here the CDR3 DNA reads TGCGCCAGCAGCTTGGGGGGTGAACGATATCAGCCCCAGCATTTT.

The V and J genes are TRBV6-8 and TRBJ2-7; maybe TRBD1 (6 bases). The V and J ends lost 0 bases and 9 bases respectively, with 12 bases between them. The CDR3 covers 13 residues. CDR1 MNHGY and CDR2 SAAAGT come from the germline V gene. CDR3 bases: TGTGCCAGCAGTTACTCTGCAGGACAGATGCAGTACTTC. Translated, it gives CASSYSAGQMQYF.

The V call is TRBV10-2, the J call TRBJ2-2; D unclear. CDR1 WSHSY and CDR2 SAAADI come from the germline V gene. This CDR3 is built from 13 residues. Trimming cost V 9 bases and J 4 bases, with 12 bases left between them. The CDR3 protein is CASKDGPTGELFF. CDR3 bases: TGCGCCAGTAAGGACGGTCCCACCGGGGAGCTGTTTTTT.

The chain recombines TRBV28 with TRBJ1-5; the match to TRBD1 covers 8 bases. Germline V gene lookup returns CDR1 MDHEN and CDR2 SYDVKM. V lost 5 bases to trimming and J lost 4 bases; unmatched junction nucleotides: 4. CDR3 length equals 14 residues. The CDR3 is CASSTGQGNQPQHF. DNA for the CDR3: TGTGCCAGCAGTACAGGACAGGGTAATCAGCCCCAGCATTTT.

The V gene is TRBV9, the J gene TRBJ2-7, with 7 positions matching TRBD1. Germline V gene lookup returns CDR1 SGDLS and CDR2 YYNGEE. Trimming removed 5 bases from V and 2 bases from J; junction bases left unmatched: 7. CDR3 length equals 14 residues. CDR3 amino acids: CASSVGTVTYEQYF. In DNA form, the CDR3 reads TGTGCCAGCAGTGTGGGGACAGTTACCTACGAGCAGTACTTC.

This clone is large (0.1 to 1%) within its sample. J is TRBJ1-2 and V is TRBV30, with D possibly TRBD1 on 5 matching bases. Germline CDR1 is GTSNPN and CDR2 is SVGIG (reference sequence). The CDR3 spans 13 residues. V dropped 6 bases and J dropped 8 bases, with 19 bases sitting between them. The CDR3 sequence: CACFGTAGWGYTF. For the CDR3, the DNA is TGTGCCTGTTTTGGGACTGCGGGATGGGGCTACACCTTC.

The chain uses TRBV18 and TRBJ1-5, with D possibly matching TRBD1 (5 bases). V gave up 3 bases and J gave up 5 bases, with 11 bases separating them. Germline CDR1 reads KGHSH; CDR2 reads LQKENI. The CDR3 contains 14 residues. This chain's CDR3 is CASSPGRDDQPQHF. DNA of the CDR3: TGTGCCAGCTCACCTGGGAGGGACGATCAGCCCCAGCATTTT. The variable domain in full, completed from reference TRBV18 and TRBJ1-5, reads NAGVMQNPRHLVRRRGQEARLRCSPMKGHSHVYWYRQLPEEGLKFMVYLQKENIIDESGMPKERFSAEFPKEGPSILRIQQVVRGDSAAYFCASSPGRDDQPQHFGDGTRLSIL.

This clone was counted a single time. This chain connects TRBV28 to TRBJ2-5; D call uncertain. The V end lost 6 bases, the J end lost 6 bases, and 14 bases lay between the germline ends. This CDR3 has 13 residues. CDR1 and CDR2 from the germline V gene are MDHEN and SYDVKM. CDR3 protein: CASSPPLRQTQYF. CDR3 in DNA: TGTGCCAGCAGCCCTCCTCTCCGCCAGACCCAGTACTTC.

The CDR3 loop reads CASYDRAGGNTIYF. In DNA, the CDR3 is TGTGCCAGCTATGACAGGGCAGGTGGAAACACCATATATTTT. This chain links TRBV7-5 with TRBJ1-3; the tabulated D call, TRBD1, remains unverified against the DNA. TRBV7-5 is a listed pseudogene. The CDR3 consists of 14 residues.

This chain connects TRBV6-7 to TRBJ1-6, with no clear D. TRBV6-7 belongs to the ORF category, with a function that is uncertain. V shed 5 bases and J shed 9 bases, with 29 bases lying between them. CDR3 length: 19 amino acids. The CDR3 region is CASSEVSSSGSPLGSPLHF. CDR3 DNA sequence: TGTGCCAGCAGTGAAGTCTCCAGCTCGGGGTCTCCTTTAGGTTCACCCCTCCACTTT.

The chain is built from TRBV11-3 and TRBJ1-2, with D perhaps matching TRBD1 (5 bases). Germline CDR1 SGHNT, CDR2 YENEEA. With 1 base removed from V and 3 bases from J, the gap between germline ends came to 12 bases. This CDR3 is built from 15 residues. This CDR3 reads CASSLGAGRDYGYTF. The CDR3, as DNA: TGTGCCAGCAGCTTAGGGGCGGGGCGGGACTATGGCTACACCTTC.

The chain joins TRBV11-3 to TRBJ2-1, with 12 bases matching TRBD2. Germline CDR1 is SGHNT and CDR2 is YENEEA. V lost 5 bases and J lost 4; bases outside the gene matches: 3. The CDR3 extends over 15 amino acids. CDR3 coding DNA: TGTGCCAGCAGCGTACTAGCGGGGGGTTACAATGAGCAGTTCTTC. It specifies CASSVLAGGYNEQFF.

V and J are TRBV7-6 and TRBJ2-7, with D perhaps matching TRBD1 (6 bases). This CDR3 has 14 amino acids. Looked up from germline, CDR1 is SGHVS and CDR2 is FNYEAQ. With 7 bases removed from V and 1 base from J, the gap between germline ends came to 14 bases. The CDR3 DNA reads as TGTGCCAGCACCAACCTAGGGGGTTCCTACGAGCAGTACTTC. It translates to CASTNLGGSYEQYF.

The chain couples TRBV11-3 to TRBJ2-7; 7 bases match TRBD2. CDR1 is SGHNT and CDR2 is YENEEA in the germline V gene. V shed 5 bases and J 2 bases; nucleotides not matched to a gene: 6. The CDR3 contains 14 residues. The CDR3 sequence is CASSPGGTTYEQYF. Written as DNA, the CDR3 is TGTGCCAGCAGCCCCGGGGGGACCACCTACGAGCAGTACTTC.

This clone occurred a few times. The V gene is TRBV30, the J gene TRBJ1-4; 7 bases agree with TRBD1. The V segment lost 5 bases and the J segment 4 bases; nucleotides outside the gene matches: 4. Germline V lookup: CDR1 GTSNPN, CDR2 SVGIG (reference sequence). The CDR3 is 13 amino acids. The DNA for the CDR3 is TGTGCCTGGGGTTCAGGGGGTAATGAAAAACTGTTTTTT. The encoded protein is CAWGSGGNEKLFF.

The chain carries TRBV14 and TRBJ1-2; TRBD1 is a possible D gene (5 bases). With 6 bases removed from V and 8 bases from J, the gap between germline ends came to 16 bases. Germline lookup yields CDR1 SGHDN and CDR2 FVKESK. The CDR3 totals 13 residues. CDR3 nucleotide sequence: TGTGCCAGCAGTCTCTCCCCAGGGAGCGGCTACACCTTC. This encodes CASSLSPGSGYTF. Supplemented by reference TRBV14 and TRBJ1-2, the full variable domain reads EAGVTQFPSHSVIEKGQTVTLRCDPISGHDNLYWYRRVMGKEIKFLLHFVKESKQDESGMPNNRFLAERTGGTYSTLKVQPAELEDSGVYFCASSLSPGSGYTFGSGTRLTVV.

This clone is a singleton in its sample. This chain uses TRBV18 with TRBJ1-6, with D unclear. Germline CDR1 and CDR2: KGHSH and LQKENI. CDR3 length: 14 residues. The V gene lost 2 bases and the J gene lost 9 bases, with 11 bases spanning the gap. The DNA for the CDR3 is TGTGCCAGCTCACCAACAGACCAATTTTCACCCCTCCACTTT. Amino acids: CASSPTDQFSPLHF.

This chain connects TRBV30 to TRBJ2-3; TRBD2 matches 8 bases. Germline-derived CDR1 and CDR2 are GTSNPN and SVGIG (reference sequence). V lost 7 bases and J lost 2; bases outside the gene matches: 11. The CDR3 consists of 15 residues. The CDR3 loop reads CASRGGAVLTDTQYF. The CDR3, as DNA: TGTGCCTCACGGGGGGGTGCCGTGCTCACAGATACGCAGTATTTT.

The CDR3 protein is CASSVGAGGYEQYF. The CDR3 nucleotides read TGTGCCAGCAGTGTCGGAGCGGGGGGCTACGAGCAGTACTTC. This chain links TRBV6-8 with TRBJ2-7, with TRBD2 matching 9 bases. The V gene's germline CDR1 is MNHGY and CDR2 SAAAGT. Trimming took 5 bases from V and 3 from J; bases not matched to a gene: 5. CDR3 length equals 14 residues.

This clone was counted a single time. This sequence joins TRBV11-3 and TRBJ2-1, with 12 bases that match TRBD2. The trim removed 5 bases at V and 6 bases at J, leaving 5 bases unmatched. The CDR3 length is 15 residues. The germline CDR1 and CDR2 sequences are SGHNT and YENEEA. CDR3 region: CASSRLAGEFNEQFF. CDR3 DNA sequence: TGTGCCAGCAGCCGACTAGCGGGGGAGTTCAATGAGCAGTTCTTC.

The chain joins TRBV7-5 to TRBJ2-7; TRBD1 is the table's D call, not checked against the DNA. TRBV7-5 is described as a pseudogene. CDR3 length: 14 residues. CDR3 bases: TGTGCCAGCAGCTCCACGAACAGGGGGTACGAGCAGTACTTC. Its translation is CASSSTNRGYEQYF.

The chain couples TRBV7-6 to TRBJ1-1, with 12 positions matching TRBD1. With 3 bases clipped from V and 11 bases from J, the junction kept 7 bases outside the gene matches. CDR1 and CDR2 (germline): SGHVS, FNYEAQ. The CDR3 spans 14 residues. CDR3 amino acids: CASSLEGQGAGAFF. Written as DNA, the CDR3 is TGTGCCAGCAGCTTGGAGGGACAGGGGGCTGGGGCTTTCTTT.